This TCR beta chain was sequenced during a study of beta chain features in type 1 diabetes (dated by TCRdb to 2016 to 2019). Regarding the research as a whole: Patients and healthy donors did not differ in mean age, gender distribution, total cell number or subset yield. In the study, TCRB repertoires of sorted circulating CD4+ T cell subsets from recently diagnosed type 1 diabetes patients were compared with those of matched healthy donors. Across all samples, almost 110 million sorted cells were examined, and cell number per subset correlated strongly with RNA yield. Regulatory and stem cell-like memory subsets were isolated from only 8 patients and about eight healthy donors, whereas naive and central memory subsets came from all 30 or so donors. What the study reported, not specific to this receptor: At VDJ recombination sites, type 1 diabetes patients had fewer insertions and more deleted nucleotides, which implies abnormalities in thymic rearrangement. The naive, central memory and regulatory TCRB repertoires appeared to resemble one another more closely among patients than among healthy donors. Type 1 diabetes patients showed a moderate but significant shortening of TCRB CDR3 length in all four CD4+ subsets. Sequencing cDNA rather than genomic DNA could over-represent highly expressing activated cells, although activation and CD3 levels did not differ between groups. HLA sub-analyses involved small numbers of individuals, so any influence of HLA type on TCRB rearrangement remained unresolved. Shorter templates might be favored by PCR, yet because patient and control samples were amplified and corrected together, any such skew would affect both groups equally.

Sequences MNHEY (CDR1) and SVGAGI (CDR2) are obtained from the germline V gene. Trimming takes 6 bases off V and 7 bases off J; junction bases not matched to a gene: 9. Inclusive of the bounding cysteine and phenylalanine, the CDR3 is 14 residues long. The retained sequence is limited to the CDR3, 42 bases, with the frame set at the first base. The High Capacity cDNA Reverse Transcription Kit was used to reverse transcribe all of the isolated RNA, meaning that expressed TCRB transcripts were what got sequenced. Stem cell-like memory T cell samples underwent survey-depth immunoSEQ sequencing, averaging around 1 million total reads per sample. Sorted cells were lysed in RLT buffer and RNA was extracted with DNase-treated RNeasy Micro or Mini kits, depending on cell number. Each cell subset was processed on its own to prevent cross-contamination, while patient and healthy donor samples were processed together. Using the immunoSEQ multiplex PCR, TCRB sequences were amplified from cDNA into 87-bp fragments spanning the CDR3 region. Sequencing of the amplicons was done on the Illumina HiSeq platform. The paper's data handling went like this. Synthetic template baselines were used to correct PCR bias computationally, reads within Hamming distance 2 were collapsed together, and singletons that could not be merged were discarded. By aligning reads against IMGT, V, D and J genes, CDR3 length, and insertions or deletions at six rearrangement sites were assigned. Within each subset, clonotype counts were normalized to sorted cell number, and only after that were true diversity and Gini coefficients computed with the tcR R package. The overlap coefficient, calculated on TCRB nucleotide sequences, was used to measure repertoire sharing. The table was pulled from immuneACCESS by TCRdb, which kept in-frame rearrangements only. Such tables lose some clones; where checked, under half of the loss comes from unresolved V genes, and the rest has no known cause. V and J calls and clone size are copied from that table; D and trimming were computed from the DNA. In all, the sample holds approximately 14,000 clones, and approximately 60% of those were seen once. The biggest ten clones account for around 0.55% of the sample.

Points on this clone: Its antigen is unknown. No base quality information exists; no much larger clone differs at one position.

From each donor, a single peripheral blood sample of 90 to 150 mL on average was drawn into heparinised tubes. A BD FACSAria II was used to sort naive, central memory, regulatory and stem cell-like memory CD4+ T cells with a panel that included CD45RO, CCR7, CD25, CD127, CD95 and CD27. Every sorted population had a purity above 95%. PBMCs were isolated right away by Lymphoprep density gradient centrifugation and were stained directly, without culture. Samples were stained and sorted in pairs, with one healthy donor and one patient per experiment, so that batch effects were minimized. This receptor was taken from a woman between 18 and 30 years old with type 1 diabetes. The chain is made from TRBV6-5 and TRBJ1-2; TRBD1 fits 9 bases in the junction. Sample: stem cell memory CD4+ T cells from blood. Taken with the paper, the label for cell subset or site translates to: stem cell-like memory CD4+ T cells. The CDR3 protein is CASRHGTGKAGYTF. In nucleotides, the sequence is TGTGCCAGCAGACATGGGACAGGGAAGGCTGGCTACACCTTC.